This TCR beta chain was recorded in a study of identical twins. TCRdb re-called the 5' RACE reads with MiXCR, one entry per CDR3 protein. The table has hundreds of thousands of distinct CDR3 sequences, roughly 18% seen once. This clonotype was seen only a few times. The same data also went into a second study, on T cells expressing NK-cell markers. That paper adds: The TCR beta repertoires originated in sorted CD3+CD56+NKG2C+, CD3+CD56+NKG2C- and CD3+CD56-NKG2C+ T cells. In several experiments, sorting was restricted to alpha-beta TCR T cells by an anti-gamma-delta TCR antibody. Leadership of the CD3+CD56-NKG2C+ fraction also belonged to these clonotypes in four donors. It remained uncertain whether the expanded NKG2C+ T cell clones were specific for HCMV antigens.

The sample was PBMCs. The clonotype was recovered from a woman under 30 in good health.

The CDR3 nucleotides are TGCAGTGCTAGAGATATAGCAGGGGCCACAGATACGCAGTATTTT. The encoded protein is CSARDIAGATDTQYF. V usage is TRBV20-1 and J usage is TRBJ2-3, with a possible D match to TRBD1 (6 bases). The V end lost 0 bases, the J end lost 2 bases, and 12 bases lay between the germline ends. Germline V CDR1 and CDR2: DFQATT, SNEGSKA (reference sequence). The CDR3 loop spans 15 amino acids.